This TCR beta chain was observed in a study of blood T cell repertoires in COVID-19. On the study more broadly: The analysed material was cDNA or gDNA that came from T cells, B-cell-depleted T cells, or PBMCs.

Germline V lookup: CDR1 MDHEN, CDR2 SYDVKM. Trimming took off 8 bases at V and 11 bases at J, with 19 bases between the two ends. CDR3 length equals 13 residues. Only in-frame clones appear in the TCRdb table, and some are missing; sequencing was by immunoSEQ multiplex PCR. The table includes under 300,000 clones, 65% to 80% detected once. This clonotype was obtained from a woman in her thirties or forties with active or convalescent COVID-19. The chain recombines TRBV28 with TRBJ1-5; D may be TRBD1 (6 bases). The sample taken for sequencing was peripheral blood. This CDR3 is CASHTGTQRAQHF. The DNA for the CDR3 is TGTGCCAGCCATACAGGGACCCAAAGGGCCCAGCATTTT.